These 11 T cell receptor beta chains were all obtained from the same sample, sequenced in a study of tumor-infiltrating lymphocytes in primary liver carcinoma. Unsorted bulk tissue, roughly 20-32 mg of it, served as the source for co-extraction of RNA and DNA. A primer matching the constant region was used to make TCR beta cDNA from 500 ng of total RNA. It was through three nested multiplex PCR rounds of slightly modified ARM-PCR that TCR beta libraries arose. In the first two PCR rounds, TRBV1-TRBV30 forward primers were paired with a C-beta reverse primer, and each round lasted about 10 cycles. TCRdb independently ran MiXCR on the multiplex PCR reads; one entry per CDR3 protein. Here the sample spans roughly 86,000 distinct CDR3 sequences, roughly 70% being singletons. Sequenced input: tumor-adjacent normal liver tissue. The receptor set was obtained from a man aged 40-49 years with primary liver carcinoma and hepatitis B virus infection.

The chain links TRBV12-3 or TRBV12-4 to TRBJ1-4; no clear D gene. The CDR3 runs to 16 residues. Trimming stripped 6 bases from V and 10 bases from J, with 24 bases between. In DNA, the CDR3 is TGTGCCAGCAGACCCCCCGATGCCGGTTCGCACGGAAAACTGTTTTTT. Translation: CASRPPDAGSHGKLFF.

A note on this clonotype: At one end the junction does not follow the germline gene, possibly because of a read error. The chain carries TRBV10-3 and TRBJ2-3; D unresolved. Looked up from germline, CDR1 is ENHRY and CDR2 is SYGVKD. The CDR3 contains 13 residues. CDR3 nucleotides: TGTGTCATCAGGAGCCAAACCGCAGATACGCAGTATTTT. As protein: CVIRSQTADTQYF.

To note about this clonotype: One end of the junction varies from germline; a read error may be responsible. The rearrangement links TRBV11-2 to TRBJ2-3; 10 bases map to TRBD1. Germline V gene data show CDR1 as SGHAT and CDR2 as FQNNGV. The CDR3 is 17 amino acids. CDR3 amino acids: CASNLDPGTGASDTQYF. CDR3 nucleotides: TGTGCCAGCAACTTAGATCCTGGGACAGGGGCAAGCGATACTCAGTATTTT. Using reference TRBV11-2 and TRBJ2-3 for the parts outside the CDR3, the full variable domain is EAGVAQSPRYKIIEKRQSVAFWCNPISGHATLYWYQQILGQGPKLLIQFQNNGVVDDSQLPKDRFSAERLKGVDSTLKIQPAKLEDSAVYLCASNLDPGTGASDTQYFGPGTRLTVL.

Details on this clonotype: One end of the junction fails to match germline, which may point to a read error. The chain combines TRBV28 with TRBJ2-7; TRBD1 or TRBD2 may be the D gene (5 bases each). Germline CDR1 reads MDHEN; CDR2 reads SYDVKM. The CDR3 contains 11 residues. The CDR3 coding sequence is TGTGCGAGCACCTGGGGACACGAGCAGTACTTC. Translation: CASTWGHEQYF.

Ten or more counts support this clonotype. The V and J genes are TRBV6-2 or TRBV6-3 and TRBJ2-1; 16 bases are a match to TRBD2. Germline CDR1 is MNHEY and CDR2 is SVGEGT. The CDR3 consists of 16 residues. The ends lost 5 bases at V and 8 bases at J; junction bases unmatched: 6. The CDR3 is CASSPGTSGRGHEQFF. CDR3 bases: TGTGCCAGCAGTCCCGGGACTAGCGGGAGGGGGCATGAGCAGTTCTTC.

The CDR3 region has the DNA TGTGCCAGCAGTTCAAGTAACTCCCATGAGCAGTACTTC. Its translation is CASSSSNSHEQYF. The J gene is TRBJ2-7, the V gene TRBV6-5; D gene uncertain. V was shortened by 4 bases and J by 7 bases, with 14 bases between the two germline ends. The CDR3 contains 13 residues. Germline CDR1 and CDR2: MNHEY and SVGAGI.

About this clonotype: At one end the junction does not follow the germline gene, possibly because of a read error. The V call is TRBV29-1, the J call TRBJ2-5; a weak D match, TRBD1 (5 bases). Looked up from germline, CDR1 is SQVTM and CDR2 is ANQGSEA. The CDR3 spans 14 residues. CDR3 residues: CSLEDRQGAETQYF. Written as DNA, the CDR3 is TGCAGCCTTGAAGATCGGCAAGGGGCAGAGACCCAGTACTTC.

This clonotype has more than one count but fewer than ten. It may be a read error: a sequence one base away is much more abundant. The J gene is TRBJ1-2, the V gene TRBV12-3 or TRBV12-4; D remains unclear. The germline V and J ends were trimmed by 7 bases and 7 bases, with 16 bases remaining between them. The CDR3 is made up of 13 amino acids. CDR3 sequence reads: CASNKDRKAGYTF. The CDR3, as DNA: TGTGCCAGCAATAAAGACCGGAAGGCTGGCTACACCTTC.

The chain recombines TRBV29-1 with TRBJ2-1, with TRBD2 as a possible D gene (6 bases). This CDR3 comprises 14 residues. Per germline, CDR1 SQVTM and CDR2 ANQGSEA. This chain's CDR3 is CSATGVVAYNEQFF. The CDR3 DNA reads as TGCAGTGCTACGGGGGTAGTGGCCTACAATGAGCAGTTCTTC.

This clonotype was picked up many times. This rearrangement joins TRBV10-3 to TRBJ2-1; D possibly corresponds to TRBD1 (6 bases). V was cut by 6 bases and J by 2 bases, with 11 bases left in between. Germline V gene lookup returns CDR1 ENHRY and CDR2 SYGVKD. CDR3 length: 14 residues. CDR3 region: CAISRTETYNEQFF. The CDR3 region has the DNA TGTGCCATCAGCAGGACAGAGACCTACAATGAGCAGTTCTTC.

This clonotype showed up just a few times. The rearrangement joins TRBV25-1 to TRBJ1-2; 7 nucleotides align to TRBD1. The CDR3 spans 13 residues. With 6 bases clipped from V and 8 bases from J, the junction kept 9 bases outside the gene matches. Per the germline V gene, CDR1 is MGHDK and CDR2 is SYGVNS. The CDR3 sequence: CASREQGMEGYTF. In nucleotides, the CDR3 is TGTGCCAGCAGAGAACAGGGGATGGAGGGCTACACCTTC.